Following are 15 T cell receptor beta chains from one sample sequenced in a study of blood T cell repertoires in COVID-19. Data came from immunoSEQ multiplex PCR; TCRdb stores just in-frame clones and leaves some out. The sample contains around 20,000 clones, approximately 83% of which appear only once. Material: peripheral blood. These receptors all come from a human donor in a cohort sampled during active COVID-19.

V usage is TRBV3-1 (or the pseudogene TRBV3-2) and J usage is TRBJ2-3, with TRBD2 as a possible D gene (5 bases). Per germline, CDR1 LGHDT and CDR2 YNNKEL (reference sequence). The V end was cut by 1 base, the J end by 3 bases, with 11 bases between. The CDR3 contains 15 residues. Here the CDR3 DNA reads TGTGCCAGCAGCCAAGTAGCGACGGGGACAGATACGCAGTATTTT. This translates into CASSQVATGTDTQYF.

The chain couples TRBV25-1 to TRBJ2-2; 7 bases line up with TRBD2. The germline gives CDR1 MGHDK, CDR2 SYGVNS. V was pared by 7 bases and J by 6 bases, with 14 bases of the junction left unmatched. This CDR3 contains 16 residues. DNA for the CDR3: TGTGCCAGCACCACACCTGGGGGGGGGAGCCCCGGGGAGCTGTTTTTT. Amino acid sequence: CASTTPGGGSPGELFF.

The chain links TRBV7-2 to TRBJ1-3; possible D gene TRBD1, 6 bases. Germline V gene data show CDR1 as SGHTA and CDR2 as FQGNSA. Trimming removed 1 base at V and 1 base at J, with 11 bases between. This CDR3 contains 16 residues. CDR3 in DNA: TGTGCCAGCAGCTTAGAGGGGGTCGGATCTGGAAACACCATATATTTT. Translating it yields CASSLEGVGSGNTIYF.

This clone was found once. This rearrangement joins TRBV6-5 to TRBJ1-1, with D possibly matching TRBD1 (6 bases). CDR1 and CDR2 from the germline V gene are MNHEY and SVGAGI. This CDR3 spans 12 amino acids. V lost 5 bases, J lost 5 bases, and 9 bases lay in between. The CDR3 coding sequence is TGTGCCAGCAGTCCGGACAGAACTGAAGCTTTCTTT. Its protein product is CASSPDRTEAFF.

The chain carries TRBV15 and TRBJ2-6, with 7 bases lining up with TRBD1. The CDR3 has 15 amino acids. V shed 5 bases and J 2 bases; nucleotides not matched to a gene: 3. Germline V gene sequence: CDR1 LNHNV, CDR2 YYDKDF (reference sequence). CDR3 sequence: CATSRDRAGANVLTF. The CDR3 bases are TGTGCCACCAGCCGCGACAGGGCTGGGGCCAACGTCCTGACTTTC. The complete variable domain, with remaining parts taken from reference TRBV15 and TRBJ2-6, reads DAMVIQNPRYQVTQFGKPVTLSCSQTLNHNVMYWYQQKSSQAPKLLFHYYDKDFNNEADTPDNFQSRRPNTSFCFLDIRSPGLGDTAMYLCATSRDRAGANVLTFGAGSRLTVL.

The chain is built from TRBV6-2 or TRBV6-3 and TRBJ2-3; 12 bases map to TRBD2. J lost 1 base, V lost 5 bases, and 4 bases had no gene match. There are 16 residues in the CDR3. CDR1 is MNHEY and CDR2 is SVGEGT in the germline V gene. CDR3 region: CASSQTSGSGTDTQYF. Written as DNA, the CDR3 is TGTGCCAGCAGTCAGACTAGCGGGAGTGGCACAGATACGCAGTATTTT.

The chain employs TRBV7-2 and TRBJ2-2; 7 bases match TRBD2. J was trimmed by 3 bases and V by 6 bases; bases with no gene match: 4. CDR3 size: 14 residues. Germline values: CDR1 SGHTA, CDR2 FQGNSA. The CDR3: CASRGGSDTGELFF. CDR3 coding DNA: TGTGCCAGCAGGGGAGGGTCGGACACCGGGGAGCTGTTTTTT.

This clone appeared once. The gene calls are TRBV6-1 and TRBJ2-1, with a weak D call TRBD2 (5 bases). Per germline, CDR1 MNHNS and CDR2 SASEGT. The CDR3 loop spans 14 amino acids. Trimming stripped 2 bases from V and 3 bases from J, with 8 bases between. CDR3 in DNA: TGTGCCAGCAGTGAACTAGAGGGCTACAATGAGCAGTTCTTC. This sequence encodes CASSELEGYNEQFF.

V gene TRBV19 combines with J gene TRBJ2-7, with 7 bases that match TRBD1. CDR1 and CDR2 (germline): LNHDA, SQIVND (reference sequence). The CDR3 loop spans 12 amino acids. V shed 8 bases, J shed 3 bases, and the junction held 4 bases outside the gene matches. The CDR3 DNA reads TGTGCCAGTGGGGACAGCTTCTACGAGCAGTACTTC. Protein: CASGDSFYEQYF.

The chain recombines TRBV18 with TRBJ2-1; 8 bases are shared with TRBD2. Germline CDR1 and CDR2: KGHSH and LQKENI. V shed 3 bases, J shed 4 bases, and the junction held 5 bases outside the gene matches. CDR3 length equals 15 residues. The CDR3 DNA reads TGTGCCAGCTCACCGACAGCGGGAGAGTACAATGAGCAGTTCTTC. Translated, it gives CASSPTAGEYNEQFF.

The V gene is TRBV4-2, the J gene TRBJ2-5; D possibly corresponds to TRBD1 (6 bases). This CDR3 spans 15 amino acids. V shed 0 bases and J shed 1 base, with 9 bases lying between them. Germline V gene data show CDR1 as LGHNA and CDR2 as YNFKEQ. For the CDR3, the DNA is TGTGCCAGCAGCCAAGACGGACAGCCCCAAGAGACCCAGTACTTC. Its protein product is CASSQDGQPQETQYF.

The rearrangement links TRBV6-2 or TRBV6-3 to TRBJ2-1, with 10 bases matching TRBD2. Germline V gene data show CDR1 as MNHEY and CDR2 as SVGEGT. The CDR3 runs 17 residues. The ends lost 4 bases at V and 8 bases at J; junction bases unmatched: 14. The CDR3 region is CASSFRTLAGLVDEQFF. The CDR3 DNA reads as TGTGCCAGCAGTTTTCGTACACTAGCGGGACTTGTCGATGAGCAGTTCTTC.

V gene TRBV7-9 combines with J gene TRBJ2-5; 11 positions match TRBD2. Germline V gives CDR1 SEHNR, CDR2 FQNEAQ (reference sequence). This CDR3 has 16 residues. Trimming took 5 bases from V and 0 from J; bases not matched to a gene: 5. The CDR3 protein is CASSVSSGGYQETQYF. In DNA, the CDR3 is TGTGCCAGCAGCGTATCTAGCGGGGGGTACCAAGAGACCCAGTACTTC. Variable domain in full (rest from reference TRBV7-9 and TRBJ2-5): DTGVSQNPRHKITKRGQNVTFRCDPISEHNRLYWYRQTLGQGPEFLTYFQNEAQLEKSRLLSDRFSAERPKGSFSTLEIQRTEQGDSAMYLCASSVSSGGYQETQYFGPGTRLLVL.

The CDR3 region is CASSPLLSQGNYGYTF. The CDR3 DNA sequence: TGCGCCAGCAGCCCGCTCCTCTCACAGGGAAACTATGGCTACACCTTC. The chain recombines TRBV4-1 with TRBJ1-2, with D tentatively TRBD1 (6 bases). The CDR3 contains 16 residues. The germline V and J ends were trimmed by 4 bases and 2 bases, with 17 bases remaining between them. Per the germline V gene, CDR1 is MGHRA and CDR2 is YSYEKL.

The chain has TRBV20-1 and TRBJ2-7, with D possibly TRBD1 on 5 matching bases. With 3 bases removed from V and 0 bases from J, the gap between germline ends came to 18 bases. The CDR3 totals 16 residues. Per the germline V gene, CDR1 is DFQATT and CDR2 is SNEGSKA (reference sequence). The CDR3 DNA sequence: TGCAGTGCTAGTAATTCAGGGTCCGACTTCTCCTACGAGCAGTACTTC. Translated: CSASNSGSDFSYEQYF.